This entry concerns a single TCR beta chain. No antigen is known for it. No clone much larger than this one lies a single base away; base qualities are absent. The record originates from a study of CD8+ T cells in alopecia areata (dated 2018 in TCRdb). As for the study more broadly: The treated patients, all with moderate-to-severe alopecia areata, were enrolled in an open-label pilot trial of oral tofacitinib given at 5 to 10 mg twice daily. Scalp clonality was compared among normal scalp (n=4), patchy alopecia areata scalp (n=8), and alopecia totalis/universalis scalp (n=8). To study T cell clonal expansion in alopecia areata, the researchers applied high-throughput TCRbeta sequencing to both the C3H/HeJ mouse model and human patients. The SALT score, which quantifies the percentage of affected scalp surface area, was used to measure disease severity in treated patients. The RNA source kit depended on sample type: the PAXgene miRNA kit for fixed scalp, the miRNeasy kit for PBMCs, and the RNeasy kit for mouse skin. Patients received tofacitinib for 6 to 18 months and were then followed off drug for 6 months to check for delayed response and recurrence. TCRbeta CDR3 regions were amplified by immunoSEQ multiplex PCR with 35 Vbeta forward and 13 Jbeta reverse primers. Tofacitinib-treated patients had biopsies at baseline and at 4 and 24 weeks of treatment, with a later scalp biopsy in several patients. Scalp tissue and sorted CD4+ and CD8+ peripheral blood T cells from patchy and totalis/universalis alopecia areata patients and from healthy controls were covered by human TCRbeta sequencing.

This specimen's treatment or condition label, interpreted: oral pan-JAK inhibitor, 5-10 mg twice daily. Lesional scalp punch biopsies and peripheral blood were obtained from alopecia areata patients. PBMCs were isolated by density centrifugation and stained for CD3, CD4 and CD8, after which CD4+ and CD8+ T cells were sorted on a FACSAria. The method was the immunoSEQ multiplex PCR assay. RNA was extracted from all samples and reverse transcribed into cDNA, which served as template for TCR sequencing. SuperScript III was used for first-strand cDNA synthesis, primed with a 2:1 mix of oligo-dT and random hexamers. A synthetic immune receptor repertoire was used to assess amplification bias, and residual bias was removed computationally. For the original study's pipeline: Raw reads were preprocessed for error removal, and CDR3 was defined according to IMGT conventions as running from the conserved cysteine to phenylalanine. Clonality was computed as 1 minus the Shannon entropy, with the entropy normalized by log2 of the number of productive unique TCRs. CD4 or CD8 identity of scalp clones was inferred by cross-referencing scalp TCRbeta sequences with sorted blood CD4 and CD8 repertoires. TCRdb limited this immuneACCESS table to in-frame rearrangements with V and J called. A share of clones is missing; checked studies link under half to unresolved V genes, and the rest is unexplained. The V and J calls and clone size come from that table; D and trimming were worked out from the DNA. The sample has roughly 230,000 clones on record, approximately 45% of them singletons. The top ten hold roughly 2.6% of the sample.

What the work shows at the level of the full study, not this receptor alone: Tofacitinib significantly decreased scalp clonality and the number of expanded CD8+ clones among the top 100 scalp clones. During tofacitinib treatment, many expanded lesional clones stuck around in both scalp and blood, and this persistence may partly explain why relapse happens after treatment is stopped. TCR sequences shared between patients were less clear than in mice, possibly partly because of HLA diversity in the patient population. Higher clonality and more expanded CD8+ clones were observed in lesional scalp than in normal scalp, particularly in alopecia totalis/universalis, a finding suggestive of antigenic drive. Resident alphabeta T cells in normal human skin are also sequenced, complicating scalp TCR repertoire analysis, unlike mouse skin dominated by gammadelta T cells. Because the treated cohort was small and included a single nonresponder, larger studies are needed to assess links between baseline CD8+ expansion and response.

The specimen comprised CD4+ T cells sorted from blood, sampled at approximately week 36, from a patient treated with tofacitinib. The receptor comes from a human donor with alopecia areata.

In nucleotide form, the sequence is TGCGCCAGCAGTTCGAGCGGGAGGGCCGGAGAGACCCAGTACTTC. This codes for CASSSSGRAGETQYF. The chain couples TRBV5-1 to TRBJ2-5, with 10 central nucleotides matching TRBD2. The CDR3 runs 15 residues from the cysteine to the phenylalanine. Only CDR3 DNA is held: 45 bases, read in frame from base 1. In the germline V gene, CDR1 corresponds to SGHRS and CDR2 to YFSETQ. After removal of 5 bases from V and 4 bases from J, the junction retains 8 bases not matched to a gene.